This TCR beta chain was sequenced during a study of long-term antiretroviral therapy in people with HIV. Study-wide points: Controls had broader CDR3 length ranges than HIV repertoires did. Clonotypes expanded prior to ART showed repertoire dominance at all sampled time points. Blood collection from about 2004 to 2017 possibly occurred under older ART regimens.

Treatment of all HIV participants took place in the United States. Researchers ran immunoSEQ v3.0 at survey level. Profiled with immunoSEQ multiplex PCR; TCRdb holds only in-frame clones, not every one. Seen here are approximately 26,000 clones, approximately 90% observed once, and the top ten hold just over 3.5%. This clone was seen once. Its antigen is not identified. The CDR3 is 13 residues long. Trimming removed 7 bases from V and 5 bases from J, with 14 bases in between. The germline CDR1 and CDR2 sequences are SGHTA and FQGNSA. This sequence joins TRBV7-2 and TRBJ2-5, with D perhaps matching TRBD2 (5 bases). The starting material was unsorted PBMCs, obtained 1.8 years after starting antiretroviral therapy. The sequence derives from a woman in her late teens or twenties with HIV. For the CDR3, the DNA is TGTGCCAGCAAGTTATTCGGCGGGGAGACCCAGTACTTC. Amino acids: CASKLFGGETQYF.